This TCR beta chain was recorded in a study of OX40 agonist ivuxolimab in advanced cancers. Study-level information: Mean age about 60 years, range roughly 23 to 79; 82.7% male. Three patients responded partially, comprising one with hepatocellular carcinoma and two with cutaneous melanoma.

General study findings and limits: Dose levels from 0.1 to 3.0 mg/kg saw CD4+ and CD8+ blood T cells expand clonally by week 6.

Assay: immunoSEQ multiplex PCR; the TCRdb copy retains only in-frame clones and omits some. The sample has fewer than 30,000 clones, more than 75% seen once. This CDR3 has 15 amino acids. Trimming left V 6 bases short and J 7 bases short, with 19 bases between. CDR1 SGDLS and CDR2 YYNGEE come from the germline V gene. On this clone: Antigen: not known.

The sequence derives from an adult with an advanced solid tumor such as melanoma, head and neck, liver or kidney cancer. The sample was CD4+ or CD8+ T cells sorted from blood, taken in a trial of the OX40 agonist ivuxolimab. The chain combines TRBV9 with TRBJ2-2, with D possibly TRBD2 on 5 matching bases. This CDR3 is CASKEALGLNGELFF. In nucleotides, the CDR3 is TGTGCCAGCAAGGAGGCACTAGGCCTTAACGGGGAGCTGTTTTTT. The full variable domain, completed using reference TRBV9 and TRBJ2-2, is DSGVTQTPKHLITATGQRVTLRCSPRSGDLSVYWYQQSLDQGLQFLIQYYNGEERAKGNILERFSAQQFPDLHSELNLSSLELGDSALYFCASKEALGLNGELFFGEGSRLTVL.